By frequency, the clone carrying this TCR beta chain is medium-sized. TCRdb reprocessed the 10x single-cell sequencing reads, keeping one entry per CDR3 protein, no DNA. This sample's clone table lists approximately 800 distinct CDR3 sequences. As a neurodegenerative disease comparison group, Parkinson's disease patients were sampled. This entry comes from a study of CD8 T cells in cerebrospinal fluid in Alzheimer's disease. The CDR3 totals 17 residues. In germline, CDR1 is SNHLY, CDR2 FYNNEI. The V gene is TRBV2, the J gene TRBJ1-2; TCRdb's assignment of TRBD1 cannot be checked, as there is no DNA. This receptor was obtained from a human donor with Parkinson's disease. The sample consisted of cerebrospinal fluid. This CDR3 is CASSEDSRRTGNYGYTF.